This TCR beta chain was captured in a study of T cells expressing NK-cell markers. The overall study: Sorted CD3+CD56-NKG2C+, CD3+CD56+NKG2C+ and CD3+CD56+NKG2C- T cells supplied the TCR beta repertoires. Among the eight sequenced donors, seven tested HCMV-seropositive and one tested seronegative.

TCRdb reanalyzed the 5' RACE reads and collapses them to one entry per CDR3 protein, without DNA. The sample's table shows hundreds of thousands of distinct CDR3 sequences. This CDR3 comprises 18 residues. The germline V gene encodes CDR1 ENHRY and CDR2 SYGVKD. Sequenced: blood T cells: a sorted CD56 or NKG2C T cell subset, CD4+ or CD8+ T cells, or bulk PBMC T cells (not recorded which). This chain uses TRBV10-3 with TRBJ2-1; the D gene TCRdb calls, TRBD2, cannot be checked with no DNA. The receptor was derived from a man aged 18 to 35 in good health. Here the CDR3 reads CAISDPPASGRGRDEQFF.